Presented here are 14 T cell receptor beta chains from one specimen sequenced in a study of blood T cell dynamics during melanoma immunotherapy. The data were produced by immunoSEQ multiplex PCR, yet TCRdb's version contains in-frame clones alone and is incomplete. Seen here are 8,000 to 11,000 clones, around 85% observed once, and the top ten hold approximately 4%. Time point described: week 3, after first cycle of checkpoint inhibitor. The sequencing used blood, collected from a patient treated with checkpoint blockade. These receptors were collected from a human donor with melanoma.

The rearrangement links TRBV7-2 to TRBJ2-7, with a tentative D call TRBD1 (7 bases). This CDR3 has 14 residues. In germline, CDR1 is SGHTA, CDR2 FQGNSA. V was shortened by 3 bases and J by 3 bases, with 12 bases between the two germline ends. The CDR3 sequence: CASSFRQGGYEQYF. The CDR3 DNA reads as TGTGCCAGCAGCTTCCGACAGGGAGGCTACGAGCAGTACTTC.

The gene calls are TRBV2 and TRBJ1-1; maybe TRBD1 (5 bases). V was trimmed by 1 base and J by 1 base, leaving 28 bases between them. The CDR3 is 21 residues long. Germline V gene sequence: CDR1 SNHLY, CDR2 FYNNEI. The CDR3 protein is CASSEGRVNRWSQKPNTEAFF. Written as DNA, the CDR3 is TGTGCCAGCAGTGAAGGCAGGGTGAACCGTTGGTCCCAAAAACCGAACACTGAAGCTTTCTTT.

The V call is TRBV25-1, the J call TRBJ2-7; maybe TRBD2 (5 bases). Trimming took 4 bases from V and 5 from J, leaving 12 bases between them. CDR3 length equals 13 residues. Germline V gives CDR1 MGHDK, CDR2 SYGVNS. CDR3 protein: CASSVGVEDEQYF. In DNA, the CDR3 is TGTGCCAGCAGTGTGGGAGTTGAGGACGAGCAGTACTTC.

The CDR3 loop reads CSVEISRFGNEQFF. The CDR3 DNA reads as TGCAGCGTTGAAATTTCACGTTTTGGAAATGAGCAGTTCTTC. The chain joins TRBV29-1 to TRBJ2-1; unclear D gene. CDR3 length equals 14 residues. Trimming cost V 2 bases and J 7 bases, with 15 bases left between them. Per germline, CDR1 SQVTM and CDR2 ANQGSEA.

This clone was seen once. The chain joins TRBV11-2 to TRBJ1-2; D is uncertain. This CDR3 has 14 amino acids. Trimming took 3 bases from V and 8 from J, leaving 16 bases between them. In germline, CDR1 is SGHAT, CDR2 FQNNGV. In DNA form, the CDR3 reads TGTGCCAGCAGCTTCCCCGGGCCACTAAGGGGCTACACCTTC. This encodes CASSFPGPLRGYTF. The full variable domain, with the rest looked up from reference TRBV11-2 and TRBJ1-2, is EAGVAQSPRYKIIEKRQSVAFWCNPISGHATLYWYQQILGQGPKLLIQFQNNGVVDDSQLPKDRFSAERLKGVDSTLKIQPAKLEDSAVYLCASSFPGPLRGYTFGSGTRLTVV.

V gene TRBV19 combines with J gene TRBJ1-1; no reliable D call. The length of the CDR3 is 12 residues. Trimming took off 8 bases at V and 8 bases at J, with 15 bases between the two ends. Germline CDR1 and CDR2: LNHDA and SQIVND (reference sequence). CDR3 region: CASLRNGREAFF. The CDR3 DNA is TGTGCCAGTCTTAGAAACGGCAGAGAAGCTTTCTTT.

J is TRBJ1-5 and V is TRBV19; D is perhaps TRBD1 (6 bases). The CDR3 has 14 amino acids. Germline V CDR1 and CDR2: LNHDA, SQIVND (reference sequence). The V end lost 7 bases, the J end lost 3 bases, and 13 bases lay between the germline ends. CDR3 sequence: CASTPDSPNQPQHF. As DNA, the CDR3 is TGTGCCAGTACCCCGGACAGCCCCAATCAGCCCCAGCATTTT.

This chain links TRBV6-4 with TRBJ1-1; 10 bases align to TRBD1. The CDR3 sequence is 15 residues long. V shed 3 bases, J shed 4 bases, and the junction held 5 bases outside the gene matches. CDR1 and CDR2 from the germline V gene are MRHNA and SNTAGT. CDR3 sequence reads: CASSETGGAGTEAFF. DNA of the CDR3: TGTGCCAGCAGTGAGACAGGGGGCGCGGGCACTGAAGCTTTCTTT.

Here the CDR3 reads CAPSGGNYGYTF. The CDR3 DNA is TGTGCCCCCTCCGGGGGCAACTATGGCTACACCTTC. The chain employs TRBV27 and TRBJ1-2, with a possible D match to TRBD1 (6 bases). CDR1 and CDR2 (germline): MNHEY, SMNVEV (reference sequence). The CDR3 length is 12 residues. V was shortened by 11 bases and J by 2 bases, with 12 bases between the two germline ends.

The chain links TRBV14 to TRBJ2-1; 8 bases agree with TRBD1. The CDR3 consists of 16 residues. Germline V gene sequence: CDR1 SGHDN, CDR2 FVKESK. The J segment lost 6 bases and the V segment lost 4 bases, leaving 11 bases of the junction unmatched. CDR3 sequence: CASSRGQGLPLNEQFF. CDR3 nucleotide sequence: TGTGCCAGCAGCCGTGGACAGGGCCTCCCCCTCAATGAGCAGTTCTTC.

The gene calls are TRBV28 and TRBJ1-5; tentatively, D is TRBD1 (6 bases). There are 14 residues in the CDR3. Germline CDR1 reads MDHEN; CDR2 reads SYDVKM. V gave up 3 bases and J gave up 7 bases, with 13 bases separating them. CDR3 coding DNA: TGTGCCAGCAGTTTTGGGGGGCTCGGCCAGCCCCAGCATTTT. It translates to CASSFGGLGQPQHF.

The chain combines TRBV15 with TRBJ2-7; tentatively, D is TRBD1 (6 bases). This CDR3 contains 15 residues. Germline V gene sequence: CDR1 LNHNV, CDR2 YYDKDF (reference sequence). Trimming took off 3 bases at V and 4 bases at J, with 16 bases between the two ends. This CDR3 is CATSRGPDRRYEQYF. In DNA, the CDR3 is TGTGCCACCAGCAGGGGGCCGGACAGAAGATACGAGCAGTACTTC.

The V gene is TRBV5-1, the J gene TRBJ2-7, with TRBD2 matching 10 bases. Germline assignment: CDR1 SGHRS and CDR2 YFSETQ. The V and J ends lost 6 bases and 6 bases, in that order; junction bases with no gene match: 9. The CDR3 is 14 residues long. The CDR3 DNA sequence: TGCGCCAGCACGGGGCTAGCGGGAGTGGGCGAGCAGTACTTC. The encoded protein is CASTGLAGVGEQYF.

V usage is TRBV2 and J usage is TRBJ2-1; D unclear. V lost 6 bases and J 0 bases, leaving 6 bases between the germline ends. The length of the CDR3 is 13 residues. Germline V lookup: CDR1 SNHLY, CDR2 FYNNEI. The CDR3 protein is CASRTNSYNEQFF. CDR3 in DNA: TGTGCCAGCAGGACAAACTCCTACAATGAGCAGTTCTTC.